This note documents a single T cell receptor (beta chain) sequence. The antigen is unknown. This CDR3 has 14 amino acids. Germline-derived CDR1 and CDR2 are MNHEY and SMNVEV (reference sequence). J was trimmed by 11 bases and V by 4 bases; bases with no gene match: 6. This sample is part of a study of cytomegalovirus exposure and HLA in healthy donors. In the study overall: Genotyping of hundreds of donors showed that around 81% belonged to the Caucasian-associated ancestry cluster. Study conclusions and caveats: Productive status was seen about 90% or about 30% of the time for most TCR beta V segments in an earlier analysis.

Despite likely unrecorded immune exposures, the donors were nominally healthy at the time of sampling. Vbeta (60) and Jbeta (13) primers were used in the PCR. Assay: immunoSEQ multiplex PCR; the TCRdb copy retains only in-frame clones and omits some. This sample has approximately 100,000 clones, with around 70% found just once. This receptor was taken from a boy aged 5 to 17 in good health and CMV-seronegative. The V call is TRBV27, the J call TRBJ1-6; 9 bases fit TRBD1. What was sequenced was PBMCs. The CDR3 region has the DNA TGTGCCAGCAGTTCCCCCGGGACAGGGCCACCCCTCCACTTT. This encodes CASSSPGTGPPLHF.